Following are 26 T cell receptor beta chains from one sample sequenced in a study of response to subunit inactivated influenza vaccine (dated by TCRdb to 2016 to 2019). Libraries were constructed by RT-PCR. Sequencing was performed on an Illumina HiSeq 2500. Through fastp at Q25 and MiXCR, TCRdb rebuilt clones from the public reads, retaining in-frame beta chains. Every CDR3 protein is listed once, alongside the most common genes and DNA of its rows. For this sample there are approximately 170,000 distinct CDR3 sequences; over 9.5% appear just once. Less than 30% of the sample is held by the ten biggest clonotypes. These data are also associated with another study on T cells expressing NK-cell markers. The second study reports: 5'RACE template switching, by which a universal primer site and unique molecular identifiers were added, was used to make TCR beta cDNA libraries.

The starting material was CD8+ T cells sorted from PBMCs, obtained roughly 12 days after vaccination. Every receptor here comes from a man over 45 who received an inactivated influenza vaccine. Donor details come from another sample of the same person, matched by shared clones.

The sample holds many counts of this clonotype. V is TRBV29-1 and J is TRBJ2-2; TRBD1 might be the D (5 bases). The germline V and J ends were trimmed by 1 base and 7 bases, with 10 bases remaining between them. The CDR3 covers 13 residues. Germline V gene data show CDR1 as SQVTM and CDR2 as ANQGSEA. CDR3 protein: CSVEVRVSGELFF. The CDR3 nucleotides read TGCAGCGTTGAAGTCAGGGTGAGCGGGGAGCTGTTTTTT.

This clonotype was detected only a few times. This sequence joins TRBV9 and TRBJ2-1, with D unclear. The ends were cut back, 4 bases at V and 0 bases at J, with 20 bases in the middle. The CDR3 runs 18 residues. Looked up from germline, CDR1 is SGDLS and CDR2 is YYNGEE. The CDR3 protein is CASSTRNLAESSYNEQFF. CDR3 in DNA: TGTGCCAGCAGCACCCGCAACCTGGCGGAGAGCTCCTACAATGAGCAGTTCTTC.

This clonotype has only a few counts. The chain couples TRBV12-3 or TRBV12-4 to TRBJ2-6; D is uncertain. The V gene lost 6 bases and the J gene lost 4 bases, with 13 bases spanning the gap. This CDR3 has 15 residues. CDR3 in amino acids: CASRGSGPGANVLTF. CDR3 nucleotide sequence: TGTGCCAGCAGGGGTAGTGGACCCGGGGCCAACGTCCTGACTTTC.

The chain combines TRBV27 with TRBJ1-5; perhaps TRBD1 as D (6 bases). This CDR3 has 14 amino acids. Germline values: CDR1 MNHEY, CDR2 SMNVEV (reference sequence). Trimming shortened V by 5 bases and J by 3 bases, and 11 bases separated the two germline ends. The CDR3 here is CASSPRGLNQPQHF. The CDR3 region has the DNA TGTGCCAGCAGTCCACGGGGGCTCAATCAGCCCCAGCATTTT.

The chain recombines TRBV4-1 with TRBJ2-3; D gene unclear. CDR3 length: 13 amino acids. Germline V gives CDR1 MGHRA, CDR2 YSYEKL. The V and J ends lost 1 base and 5 bases respectively, with 7 bases between them. DNA of the CDR3: TGCGCCAGCAGCCAAGGCCTTCAAGATACGCAGTATTTT. It is translated as CASSQGLQDTQYF.

This clonotype was counted a few times. This sequence joins TRBV29-1 and TRBJ2-1; TRBD1 aligns across 7 bases. With V trimmed by 4 bases and J by 1 base, 25 bases remained unmatched. The CDR3 runs 21 residues. Germline CDR1 reads SQVTM; CDR2 reads ANQGSEA. In nucleotides, the CDR3 is TGCAGCGTTGCGGGGAGACAGGGAACAGGTTACCCCCTAGAGTCCTACAATGAGCAGTTCTTC. Its translation: CSVAGRQGTGYPLESYNEQFF.

For the CDR3, the DNA is TGTGCCAGCAGGGGCTTCACGTACGAGCAGTACTTC. It is translated as CASRGFTYEQYF. V usage is TRBV2 and J usage is TRBJ2-7; no clear D. CDR1 is SNHLY, CDR2 FYNNEI, per germline. Trimming left V 6 bases short and J 4 bases short, with 10 bases between. The CDR3 runs to 12 residues. The whole variable domain, remainder taken from reference TRBV2 and TRBJ2-7, is EPEVTQTPSHQVTQMGQEVILRCVPISNHLYFYWYRQILGQKVEFLVSFYNNEISEKSEIFDDQFSVERPDGSNFTLKIRSTKLEDSAMYFCASRGFTYEQYFGPGTRLTVT.

V and J are TRBV10-1 and TRBJ2-4; D is ambiguous. CDR1 and CDR2 (germline): WNHNN, SYGVQD (reference sequence). The CDR3 spans 15 residues. V lost 5 bases, J lost 0 bases, and 11 bases lay in between. This CDR3 is CASSPSAEAKNIQYF. CDR3 DNA sequence: TGCGCCAGCAGTCCGTCCGCCGAAGCCAAAAACATTCAGTACTTC.

This clonotype has a count of ten or more. The chain is built from TRBV29-1 and TRBJ2-7; 10 bases match TRBD1. Per germline, CDR1 SQVTM and CDR2 ANQGSEA. Trimming took 6 bases from V and 2 from J; bases not matched to a gene: 10. CDR3 size: 15 residues. CDR3 DNA sequence: TGCAGCGTCGAGGGTCGGACAGGGGGGACCTACGAGCAGTACTTC. The encoded protein is CSVEGRTGGTYEQYF.

This clonotype has a handful of counts. J is TRBJ1-2 and V is TRBV27; D is possibly TRBD1 (5 bases). Looked up from germline, CDR1 is MNHEY and CDR2 is SMNVEV (reference sequence). This CDR3 region has 13 residues. V shed 3 bases and J shed 2 bases, with 7 bases lying between them. DNA of the CDR3: TGTGCCAGCAGTTTCTCAGGGAACTATGGCTACACCTTC. Encoded protein: CASSFSGNYGYTF.

This chain links TRBV7-6 with TRBJ2-7; D remains ambiguous. Germline CDR1 SGHVS, CDR2 FNYEAQ. Trimming stripped 4 bases from V and 0 bases from J, with 13 bases between. CDR3 length: 15 amino acids. This chain's CDR3 is CASSSEGLSSYEQYF. CDR3 bases: TGTGCCAGCAGCTCTGAAGGGCTGAGCTCCTACGAGCAGTACTTC. Variable domain in full (rest from reference TRBV7-6 and TRBJ2-7): GAGVSQSPRYKVTKRGQDVALRCDPISGHVSLYWYRQALGQGPEFLTYFNYEAQQDKSGLPNDRFSAERPEGSISTLTIQRTEQRDSAMYRCASSSEGLSSYEQYFGPGTRLTVT.

This chain connects TRBV20-1 to TRBJ1-2; D remains ambiguous. CDR3 size: 15 residues. Trimming shortened V by 0 bases and J by 1 base, and 12 bases separated the two germline ends. CDR1 is DFQATT, CDR2 SNEGSKA, per germline (reference sequence). The CDR3 bases are TGCAGTGCTAGAGATGCCCCGCACATTAACTATGGCTACACCTTC. This sequence encodes CSARDAPHINYGYTF.

This rearrangement joins TRBV7-9 to TRBJ2-5; no clear D gene. Trimming took 8 bases from V and 5 from J, leaving 12 bases between them. The length of the CDR3 is 12 residues. Germline CDR1 reads SEHNR; CDR2 reads FQNEAQ (reference sequence). CDR3 in amino acids: CASGLGLETQYF. Written as DNA, the CDR3 is TGTGCCAGCGGTCTCGGGCTGGAGACCCAGTACTTC.

This clonotype occurred many times. The V call is TRBV5-6, the J call TRBJ2-4; D unresolved. Germline CDR1 and CDR2: SGHDT and YYEEEE. The CDR3 spans 14 residues. Between the trimmed V and J ends, which lost 0 bases and 1 base, there was a span of 5 bases. The CDR3 bases are TGTGCCAGCAGCTTGGTAAGGGCCAAAAACATTCAGTACTTC. It is translated as CASSLVRAKNIQYF. Drawing the rest from reference TRBV5-6 and TRBJ2-4, the complete variable domain is DAGVTQSPTHLIKTRGQQVTLRCSPKSGHDTVSWYQQALGQGPQFIFQYYEEEERQRGNFPDRFSGHQFPNYSSELNVNALLLGDSALYLCASSLVRAKNIQYFGAGTRLSVL.

J is TRBJ1-6 and V is TRBV12-3 or TRBV12-4, with 7 bases aligning to TRBD1. CDR3 length: 14 residues. V was pared by 5 bases and J by 14 bases, with 12 bases of the junction left unmatched. In DNA form, the CDR3 reads TGTGCCAGCAGTGGGGACAGACGCCATGGGTCCCTCCACTTT. Encoded protein: CASSGDRRHGSLHF.

This clonotype was seen repeatedly, ten times or more. The V call is TRBV30, the J call TRBJ2-7; no clear D. CDR3 length: 13 amino acids. Trimming shortened V by 0 bases and J by 2 bases, and 8 bases separated the two germline ends. CDR1 is GTSNPN, CDR2 SVGIG, per germline (reference sequence). As DNA, the CDR3 is TGTGCCTGGAGTGTAGGTCGGGCCTACGAGCAGTACTTC. It codes for CAWSVGRAYEQYF.

The chain employs TRBV24-1 and TRBJ2-7; perhaps TRBD1 as D (6 bases). This CDR3 region has 17 residues. Deletions cut 4 bases from V and 0 bases from J, with 18 bases between. From germline, CDR1 is KGHDR and CDR2 SFDVKD. DNA for the CDR3: TGTGCCACCAGTGAAACACCCGGGACATCGGCCTCCTACGAGCAGTACTTC. This sequence encodes CATSETPGTSASYEQYF.

The J gene is TRBJ1-2, the V gene TRBV29-1; D call uncertain. Trimming shortened V by 0 bases and J by 0 bases, and 11 bases separated the two germline ends. Per germline, CDR1 SQVTM and CDR2 ANQGSEA. The CDR3 has 15 residues. The CDR3: CSVEESGRANYGYTF. The CDR3, as DNA: TGCAGCGTTGAAGAGTCAGGCAGAGCTAACTATGGCTACACCTTC.

The chain employs TRBV7-9 and TRBJ2-7; TRBD2 aligns across 8 bases. The CDR3 spans 15 residues. The ends lost 4 bases at V and 3 bases at J; junction bases unmatched: 8. Germline V gene sequence: CDR1 SEHNR, CDR2 FQNEAQ (reference sequence). The CDR3 region is CASSSYSGENYEQYF. Written as DNA, the CDR3 is TGTGCCAGCAGCTCGTATAGCGGGGAGAACTACGAGCAGTACTTC.

The rearrangement links TRBV7-9 to TRBJ2-2; D remains ambiguous. The CDR3 has 14 amino acids. V was pared by 1 base and J by 5 bases, with 8 bases between. Germline V gives CDR1 SEHNR, CDR2 FQNEAQ (reference sequence). The CDR3 DNA sequence: TGTGCCAGCAGCTTAGTCGTAGTTACCGGGGAGCTGTTTTTT. The encoded protein is CASSLVVVTGELFF.

J is TRBJ1-4 and V is TRBV4-2; D remains ambiguous. V was pared by 3 bases and J by 14 bases, with 19 bases between. From germline, CDR1 is LGHNA and CDR2 YNFKEQ. There are 14 residues in the CDR3. Here the CDR3 reads CASSQKPGQSYLFF. The CDR3 DNA sequence: TGTGCCAGCAGCCAGAAACCCGGGCAGAGTTATCTGTTTTTT.

This clonotype was detected ten times or more. The gene calls are TRBV7-9 and TRBJ2-3; 8 nucleotides align to TRBD1. This CDR3 region has 15 residues. The V segment lost 5 bases and the J segment 4 bases; nucleotides outside the gene matches: 8. CDR1 and CDR2 (germline): SEHNR, FQNEAQ (reference sequence). The CDR3, as DNA: TGTGCCAGCAGCCCCCCGGACAGGGAGCCAGATACGCAGTATTTT. This codes for CASSPPDREPDTQYF.

This clonotype was seen many times. This chain uses TRBV3-1 with TRBJ2-1, with D tentatively TRBD2 (5 bases). This CDR3 has 17 residues. V lost 4 bases to trimming and J lost 5 bases, with 21 bases between them. Germline CDR1 LGHDT, CDR2 YNNKEL (reference sequence). The chain's CDR3 is CASSPPGHLGLNNEQFF. CDR3 bases: TGTGCCAGCAGCCCACCGGGCCACTTAGGACTTAACAATGAGCAGTTCTTC.

This clonotype was seen more than once but under ten times. J is TRBJ2-1 and V is TRBV28; maybe TRBD2 (6 bases). The germline V and J ends were trimmed by 1 base and 8 bases, with 12 bases remaining between them. The CDR3 is 14 amino acids. Germline V gene lookup returns CDR1 MDHEN and CDR2 SYDVKM. CDR3 residues: CASSLYGGLDEQFF. DNA for the CDR3: TGTGCCAGCAGTTTATACGGGGGATTGGATGAGCAGTTCTTC.

The chain combines TRBV20-1 with TRBJ2-1; no definite D call. The CDR3 is made up of 14 amino acids. The germline gives CDR1 DFQATT, CDR2 SNEGSKA (reference sequence). V was clipped by 4 bases and J by 8 bases, with 18 bases between them. Here the CDR3 reads CSAKIDMEIHEQFF. In DNA form, the CDR3 reads TGCAGTGCTAAAATAGACATGGAAATACATGAGCAGTTCTTC.

About this clonotype itself: Mismatch with germline at one junction end may stem from a read error. The chain links TRBV9 to TRBJ2-1; D unresolved. The CDR3 contains 13 residues. Germline CDR1 is SGDLS and CDR2 is YYNGEE. CDR3 bases: TGTGCCAGCAGCCCGGGCTCCTACAATGAGCAGTTATTC. The encoded protein is CASSPGSYNEQLF.